This T cell receptor beta chain was captured by sequencing in a study of T cells in Graves' hyperthyroidism and ophthalmopathy. Study results and limitations: Blood also carried most thyroid clonotypes expanded above 0.001.

With regard to this clonotype: Its antigen is unknown.

Amplification yielded TCR beta CDR3 regions, with RNA transcripts as the source. During a first-round RT-PCR of the TCR CDR3, the HTBI primer set was used. In TCRdb, the multiplex PCR reads were re-called with MiXCR into one record per CDR3 protein. Of about 350,000 distinct CDR3 sequences in the sample, about 14% were seen once. The specimen was blood. This sequence originates from a woman aged 25 to 45 with Graves' hyperthyroidism.

CDR3 DNA sequence: TGTGCCACCCAAGTTAGGACAGGGGTAAGCGATGAGCAGTTCTTC. Its protein product is CATQVRTGVSDEQFF. This sequence joins TRBV6-1 and TRBJ2-1; 9 positions match TRBD1. Germline V gene data show CDR1 as MNHNS and CDR2 as SASEGT. V gave up 10 bases and J gave up 8 bases; unmatched junction bases: 15. CDR3 size: 15 residues.